These T cell receptor beta chains were read from a single sample in a study of cytomegalovirus exposure and HLA in healthy donors. The repertoire was sequenced with immunoSEQ multiplex PCR; TCRdb's copy has only in-frame clones and lacks some. The sample lists some 130,000 clones; roughly four fifths were seen once. Sequencing was carried out using PBMCs. These receptors were taken from a man aged 25-45 years in good health and CMV-seropositive. The CDR3 runs from the conserved cysteine through the conserved F or W. D genes are given only for firm matches. The size of a clone is reported for some rows only, either as once, few or many, or as a class for expanded clones.

TRBJ2-7 TRBV6-5 - TRBD2 TGTGCCAGCAGCCCGGGAGGGACCTCCTACGAGCAGTACTTC CASSPGGTSYEQYF
TRBJ2-7 TRBV25-1 - - TGTGCCAGCAGCCCCCTATTAACGGCAGGGGCCTACGAGCAGTACTTC CASSPLLTAGAYEQYF
TRBJ2-2 TRBV2 few TRBD2 TGTGCCAGCAGTGGGACTAGCGGGAGCTCCGGGGAGCTGTTTTTT CASSGTSGSSGELFF
TRBJ1-2 TRBV25-1 many TRBD1 TGTGCCAGCAGTGAGCCAGGGGGCGTCTATGGCTACACCTTC CASSEPGGVYGYTF
TRBJ2-1 TRBV9 - - TGTGCCAGCAGCGTAGAGGGACAACCATACAATGAGCAGTTCTTC CASSVEGQPYNEQFF
TRBJ2-5 TRBV27 - - TGTGCCAGCAGCTCGAACAGGGCAGAGACCCAGTACTTC CASSSNRAETQYF
TRBJ2-7 TRBV5-4 few TRBD1 TGTGCCAGCAGCCCACCGGGACAGGGGGCTCACGAGCAGTACTTC CASSPPGQGAHEQYF
TRBJ2-3 TRBV6-5 - - TGTGCCAGCAGCCCCTTATCAGGGACGCAGTATTTT CASSPLSGTQYF
TRBJ1-4 TRBV6-1 - - TGTGCCAGCAGTGAATCGAGGGTGAAGAGGGAAAAACTGTTTTTT CASSESRVKREKLFF
TRBJ2-1 TRBV19 - - TGTGCCAGTAGTATATCCCAGGTACAATACAATGAGCAGTTCTTC CASSISQVQYNEQFF
TRBJ2-5 TRBV9 - TRBD2 TGTGCCAGCAGCGTAGCCGGCGGGGGGGCGGGAGAGACCCAGTACTTC CASSVAGGGAGETQYF
TRBJ2-1 TRBV7-9 many TRBD1 TGTGCCAGCAGCGTGACAGGGGATGAGCAGTTCTTC CASSVTGDEQFF
TRBJ2-5 TRBV5-1 once TRBD2 TGCGCCAGCAGCTTACTGACTAGCTGGGAGACCCAGTACTTC CASSLLTSWETQYF
TRBJ1-1 TRBV7-9 few TRBD1 TGTGCCAGCAGTCAAGAGCGCCAGGGGGCCACTGAAGCTTTCTTT CASSQERQGATEAFF
TRBJ2-3 TRBV7-8 once TRBD2 TGTGCCAGCAGCTCTGGGACTAGCGGGGGAGGGTGGGAGTATTTT CASSSGTSGGGWEYF
TRBJ1-4 TRBV4-1 few - TGCGCCAGCAGACCAATGCGGGACGAAAAACTGTTTTTT CASRPMRDEKLFF
TRBJ1-5 TRBV6-5 - TRBD1 TGTGCCAGCAGTTACTCGACAGGGGGCGATCAGCCCCAGCATTTT CASSYSTGGDQPQHF
TRBJ1-2 TRBV10-3 few - TGTGCCATCAGTGGAGACAGCTATGGCTACACCTTC CAISGDSYGYTF
TRBJ2-5 TRBV5-4 - - TGTGCCAGCAGCTTGTCGGGGAACCAAGAGACCCAGTACTTC CASSLSGNQETQYF
TRBJ1-6 TRBV12-5 - - TGTGCTAGTGGTTTGGTACGGTTTACGAAACAACCGGAGGGGTCACCCCTCCACTTT CASGLVRFTKQPEGSPLHF
TRBJ1-2 TRBV18 - - TGTGCCACCCTAGACACTAGGGCTGGCTACACCTTC CATLDTRAGYTF
TRBJ1-5 TRBV4-1 - - TGCGCCAGCAGCCAGGCCGGGTGGGAGACCCAGCCCCAGCATTTT CASSQAGWETQPQHF
TRBJ1-3 TRBV9 - TRBD1 TGTGCCAGCAGCGTGGCCGGGACAGTCTCTGGAAACACCATATATTTT CASSVAGTVSGNTIYF
TRBJ2-1 TRBV10-3 once TRBD2 TGTGCCACCTTGAGCGGGGTCTCCTACAATGAGCAGTTCTTC CATLSGVSYNEQFF
TRBJ1-1 TRBV11-2 - - TGTGCCAGCAGCTTAGATCTAAGTGAAGCTTTCTTT CASSLDLSEAFF
TRBJ1-3 TRBV7-9 - - TGTGCCAGCAGCCTTAAACCAGGGGCCGCTGGAAACACCATATATTTT CASSLKPGAAGNTIYF
TRBJ1-1 TRBV7-9 - TRBD1 TGTGCCAGCAGCCGGGACAGGGAGTGGGTGAACACTGAAGCTTTCTTT CASSRDREWVNTEAFF
TRBJ2-3 TRBV11-1 - - TGTGCCAGCAGCTCTTCCCCCCGGGAGCAGTATTTT CASSSSPREQYF
TRBJ1-3 TRBV7-9 - - TGTGCCAGCAGCCCCCGAGGGCAGCCAGGAAACACCATATATTTT CASSPRGQPGNTIYF
TRBJ2-7 TRBV4-1 - TRBD2 TGCGCCAGCAGGTCTGCACTAGCGGGGTACGAGCAGTACTTC CASRSALAGYEQYF
TRBJ2-5 TRBV5-5 - TRBD2 TGTGCCAGCAGCTTGAGGGCGGGAGAGGCCGATGGAGAGACCCAGTACTTC CASSLRAGEADGETQYF
TRBJ2-1 TRBV4-3 - TRBD2 TGCGCCAGCAGCCAAGAGGCGTGGACTAGCAGGGGTGAGCAGTTCTTC CASSQEAWTSRGEQFF
TRBJ2-1 TRBV2 - TRBD2 TGTGCCAGCAGCGCTAGCGGTGACTACAATGAGCAGTTCTTC CASSASGDYNEQFF
TRBJ1-1 TRBV19 - - TGTGCCAGTAGTAAAGGAGGGTCCACTGAAGCTTTCTTT CASSKGGSTEAFF
TRBJ2-3 TRBV19 - - TGTGCCAGTAGTATAGGGGTAGGAGAAGATACGCAGTATTTT CASSIGVGEDTQYF
TRBJ2-7 TRBV6-4 - TRBD1 TGTGCCAGCAGTGCTGGACAGGGGGCTTACGAGCAGTACTTC CASSAGQGAYEQYF
TRBJ2-7 TRBV27 - - TGTGCCAGCAGTTTATGGGGGCTCCCCTACGAGCAGTACTTC CASSLWGLPYEQYF
TRBJ2-3 TRBV29-1 - - TGCAGCGTTGACGAGGGCGGCACAGATACGCAGTATTTT CSVDEGGTDTQYF
TRBJ2-7 TRBV27 few TRBD2 TGTGCCACGAGTCCGGGACTAGCGCGCTACGAGCAGTACTTC CATSPGLARYEQYF
TRBJ2-3 TRBV9 - TRBD1 TGTGCCAGCAGCGGCCGGGACAGGAGAGATACGCAGTATTTT CASSGRDRRDTQYF
TRBJ1-1 TRBV5-1 - - TGCGCCAGCAGCCGTTACGGGGGGACTGAAGCTTTCTTT CASSRYGGTEAFF
TRBJ2-1 TRBV30 - - TGTGCCTGGGGATCCGGGAAGTACAATGAGCAGTTCTTC CAWGSGKYNEQFF